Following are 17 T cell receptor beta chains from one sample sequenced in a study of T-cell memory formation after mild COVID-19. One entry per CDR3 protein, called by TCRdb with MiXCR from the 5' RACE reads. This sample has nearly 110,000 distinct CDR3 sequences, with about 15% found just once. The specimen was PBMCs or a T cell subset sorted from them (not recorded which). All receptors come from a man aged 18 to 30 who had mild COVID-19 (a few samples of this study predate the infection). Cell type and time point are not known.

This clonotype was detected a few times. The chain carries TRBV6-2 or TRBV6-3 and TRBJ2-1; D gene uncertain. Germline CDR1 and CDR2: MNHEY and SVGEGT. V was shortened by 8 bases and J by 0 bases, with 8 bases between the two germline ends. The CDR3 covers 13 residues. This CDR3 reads CASGMSSYNEQFF. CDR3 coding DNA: TGTGCCAGCGGGATGAGCTCCTACAATGAGCAGTTCTTC.

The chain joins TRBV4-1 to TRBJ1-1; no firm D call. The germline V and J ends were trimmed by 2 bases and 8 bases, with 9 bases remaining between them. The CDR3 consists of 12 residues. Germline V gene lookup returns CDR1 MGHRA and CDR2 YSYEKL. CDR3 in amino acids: CASSQSGPEAFF. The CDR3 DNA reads TGCGCCAGCAGCCAATCTGGGCCGGAAGCTTTCTTT.

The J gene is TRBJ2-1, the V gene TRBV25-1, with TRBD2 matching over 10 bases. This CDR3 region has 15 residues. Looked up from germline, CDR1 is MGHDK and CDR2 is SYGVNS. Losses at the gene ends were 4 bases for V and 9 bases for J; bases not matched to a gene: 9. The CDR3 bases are TGTGCCAGCAGTGTGACTAGCGGGCTCGGGGGTGAGCAGTTCTTC. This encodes CASSVTSGLGGEQFF.

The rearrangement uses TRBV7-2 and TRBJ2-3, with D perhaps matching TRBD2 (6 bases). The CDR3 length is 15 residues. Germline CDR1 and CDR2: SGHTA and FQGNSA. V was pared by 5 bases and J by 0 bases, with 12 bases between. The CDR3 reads CASSTGAHSTDTQYF. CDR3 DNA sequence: TGTGCCAGCAGCACGGGAGCTCACAGCACAGATACGCAGTATTTT.

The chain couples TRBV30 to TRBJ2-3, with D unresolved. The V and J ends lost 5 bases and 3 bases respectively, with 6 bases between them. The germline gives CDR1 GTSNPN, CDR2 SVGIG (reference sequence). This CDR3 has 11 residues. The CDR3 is CAWSPTDTQYF. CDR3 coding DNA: TGTGCCTGGTCACCTACAGATACGCAGTATTTT.

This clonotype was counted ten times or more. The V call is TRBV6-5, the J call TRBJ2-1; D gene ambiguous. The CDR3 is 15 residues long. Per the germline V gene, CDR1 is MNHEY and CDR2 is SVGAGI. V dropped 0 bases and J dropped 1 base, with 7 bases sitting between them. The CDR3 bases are TGTGCCAGCAGTTACTCGGCAGCGTCCTACAATGAGCAGTTCTTC. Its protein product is CASSYSAASYNEQFF.

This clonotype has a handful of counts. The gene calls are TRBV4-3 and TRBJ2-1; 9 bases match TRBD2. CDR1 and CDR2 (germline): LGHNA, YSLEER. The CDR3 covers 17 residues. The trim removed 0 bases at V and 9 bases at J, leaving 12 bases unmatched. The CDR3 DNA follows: TGCGCCAGCAGCCAAGATAGTCAACTAGCGGGTGGTCTTGAGCAGTTCTTC. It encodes CASSQDSQLAGGLEQFF.

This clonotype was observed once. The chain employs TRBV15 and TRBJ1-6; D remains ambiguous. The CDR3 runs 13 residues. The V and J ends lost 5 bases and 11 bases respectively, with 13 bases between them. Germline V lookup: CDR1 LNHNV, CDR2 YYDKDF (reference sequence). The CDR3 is CATSPRGETPLHF. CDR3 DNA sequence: TGTGCCACCAGCCCCCGGGGAGAGACACCCCTCCACTTT. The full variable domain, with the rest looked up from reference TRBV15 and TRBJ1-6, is DAMVIQNPRYQVTQFGKPVTLSCSQTLNHNVMYWYQQKSSQAPKLLFHYYDKDFNNEADTPDNFQSRRPNTSFCFLDIRSPGLGDTAMYLCATSPRGETPLHFGNGTRLTVT.

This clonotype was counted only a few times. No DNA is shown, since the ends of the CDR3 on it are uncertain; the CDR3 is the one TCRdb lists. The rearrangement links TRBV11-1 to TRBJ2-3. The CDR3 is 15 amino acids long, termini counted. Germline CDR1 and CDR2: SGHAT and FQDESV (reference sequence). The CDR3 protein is CASSFLAEDGDTQYF.

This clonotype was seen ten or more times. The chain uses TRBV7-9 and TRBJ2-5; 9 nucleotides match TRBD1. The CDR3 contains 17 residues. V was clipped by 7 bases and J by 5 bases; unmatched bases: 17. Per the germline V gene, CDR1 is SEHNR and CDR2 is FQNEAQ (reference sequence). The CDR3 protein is CASTPGQGFVRRETQYF. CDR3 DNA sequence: TGTGCCAGCACACCGGGACAGGGCTTTGTTCGGCGGGAGACCCAGTACTTC.

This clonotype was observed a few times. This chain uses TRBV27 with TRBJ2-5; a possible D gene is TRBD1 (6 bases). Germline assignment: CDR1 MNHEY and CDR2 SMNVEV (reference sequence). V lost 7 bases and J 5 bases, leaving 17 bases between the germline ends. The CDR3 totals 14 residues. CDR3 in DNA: TGTGCCAGCACCGTTTGGGGGCAATGGGAGACCCAGTACTTC. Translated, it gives CASTVWGQWETQYF.

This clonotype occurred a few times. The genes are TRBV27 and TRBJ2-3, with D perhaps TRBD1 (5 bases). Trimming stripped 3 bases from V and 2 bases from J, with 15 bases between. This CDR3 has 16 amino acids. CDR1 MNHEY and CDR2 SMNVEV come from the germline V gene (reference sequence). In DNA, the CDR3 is TGTGCCAGCAGTTTCCAGACAGCCGTTTACACAGATACGCAGTATTTT. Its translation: CASSFQTAVYTDTQYF.

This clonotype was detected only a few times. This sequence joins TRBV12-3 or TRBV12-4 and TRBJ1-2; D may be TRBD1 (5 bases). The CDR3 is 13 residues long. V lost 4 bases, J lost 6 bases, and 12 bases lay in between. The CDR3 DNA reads TGTGCCAGCAGTTCCGGGGGTGGCGATGGCTACACCTTC. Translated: CASSSGGGDGYTF.

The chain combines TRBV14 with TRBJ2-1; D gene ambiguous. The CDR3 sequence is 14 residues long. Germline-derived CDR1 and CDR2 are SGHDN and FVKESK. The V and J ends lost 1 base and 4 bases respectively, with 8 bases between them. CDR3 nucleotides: TGTGCCAGCAGCCAAGGGGCCCTATACAATGAGCAGTTCTTC. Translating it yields CASSQGALYNEQFF.

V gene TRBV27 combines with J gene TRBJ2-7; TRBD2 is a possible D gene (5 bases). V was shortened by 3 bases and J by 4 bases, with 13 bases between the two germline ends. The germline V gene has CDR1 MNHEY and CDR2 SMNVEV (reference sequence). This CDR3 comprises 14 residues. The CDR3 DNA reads TGTGCCAGCAGTTTCGGGATCGGAGCTTACGAGCAGTACGTC. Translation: CASSFGIGAYEQYV.

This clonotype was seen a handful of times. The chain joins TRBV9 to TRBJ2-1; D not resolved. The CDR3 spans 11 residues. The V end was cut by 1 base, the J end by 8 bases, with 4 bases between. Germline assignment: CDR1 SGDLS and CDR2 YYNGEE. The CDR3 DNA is TGTGCCAGCAGCGTAACCGATGAGCAGTTCTTC. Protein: CASSVTDEQFF.

CDR3 nucleotides: TGTGCCAGCAGCCCGACCTCGACAGGGGGTAACACCGGGGAGCTGTTTTTT. It encodes CASSPTSTGGNTGELFF. The V gene is TRBV7-3, the J gene TRBJ2-2; 9 bases fit TRBD1. The CDR3 runs 17 residues. V shed 5 bases and J 2 bases; nucleotides not matched to a gene: 9. Germline CDR1 reads SGHTA; CDR2 reads FQGTGA. The full variable domain, its missing parts supplied by reference TRBV7-3 and TRBJ2-2, is GAGVSQTPSNKVTEKGKYVELRCDPISGHTALYWYRQSLGQGPEFLIYFQGTGAADDSGLPNDRFFAVRPEGSVSTLKIQRTERGDSAVYLCASSPTSTGGNTGELFFGEGSRLTVL.